This T cell receptor beta chain was observed in a study of cytomegalovirus exposure and HLA in healthy donors. Repertoires were generated with immunoSEQ multiplex PCR, while TCRdb's copy carries only in-frame clones and drops some. In the table there are 130,000 or so clones, just under 90% of which are singletons. There are a few counts of this clone. Its antigen is unknown. General study points: Researchers counted over 150 TCR beta chains as cytomegalovirus-associated. Rarity held for most TCR sequences, but there were some public TCRs that occurred in many donors. CMV antigen specificity of a few CMV-associated chains was confirmed in vitro.

The length of the CDR3 is 14 residues. Trimming removed 1 base from V and 5 bases from J, with 9 bases in between. CDR1 and CDR2 (germline): MGHDK, SYGVNS. The donors were part of the approximately 130-subject validation cohort, which stood apart from the approximately 670-subject first cohort. The source material was PBMCs. The J gene is TRBJ1-5, the V gene TRBV25-1; possible D gene TRBD1, 5 bases. This receptor was taken from a man aged 30 to 39 in good health and CMV-seronegative. CDR3 loop: CASSEWGRDQPQHF. CDR3 sequence (DNA): TGTGCCAGCAGTGAATGGGGCAGGGATCAGCCCCAGCATTTT.